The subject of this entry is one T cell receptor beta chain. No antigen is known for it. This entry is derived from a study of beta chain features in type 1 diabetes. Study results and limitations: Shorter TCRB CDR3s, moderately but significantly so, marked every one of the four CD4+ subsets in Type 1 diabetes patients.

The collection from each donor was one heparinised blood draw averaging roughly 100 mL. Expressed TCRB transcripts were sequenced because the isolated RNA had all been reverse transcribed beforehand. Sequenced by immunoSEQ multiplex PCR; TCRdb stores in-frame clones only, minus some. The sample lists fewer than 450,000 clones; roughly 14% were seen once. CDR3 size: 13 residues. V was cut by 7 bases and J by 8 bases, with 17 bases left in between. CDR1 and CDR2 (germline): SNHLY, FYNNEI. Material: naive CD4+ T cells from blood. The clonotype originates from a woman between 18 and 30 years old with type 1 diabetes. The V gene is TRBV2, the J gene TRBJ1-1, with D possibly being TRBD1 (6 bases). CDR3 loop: CASNKERTDEAFF. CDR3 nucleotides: TGTGCCAGCAACAAAGAGAGGACAGACGAAGCTTTCTTT.